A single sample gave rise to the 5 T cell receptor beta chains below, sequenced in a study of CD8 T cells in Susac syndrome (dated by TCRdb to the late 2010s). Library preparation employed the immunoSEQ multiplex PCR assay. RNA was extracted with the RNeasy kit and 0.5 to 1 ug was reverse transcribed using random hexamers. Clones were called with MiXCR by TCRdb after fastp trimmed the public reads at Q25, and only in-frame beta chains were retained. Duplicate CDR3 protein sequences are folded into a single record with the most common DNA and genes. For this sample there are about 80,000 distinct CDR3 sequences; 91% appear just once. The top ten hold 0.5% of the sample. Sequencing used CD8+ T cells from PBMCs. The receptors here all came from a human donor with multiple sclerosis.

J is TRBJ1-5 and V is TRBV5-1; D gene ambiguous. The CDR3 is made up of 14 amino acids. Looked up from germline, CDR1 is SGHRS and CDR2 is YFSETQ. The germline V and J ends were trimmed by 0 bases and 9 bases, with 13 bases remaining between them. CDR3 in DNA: TGCGCCAGCAGCTTGGGCAGCCTATGGGGGCCCCAGCATTTT. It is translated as CASSLGSLWGPQHF.

This CDR3 is CASRGTDYNEQFF. The CDR3 DNA reads as TGTGCCAGCAGGGGGACAGACTACAATGAGCAGTTCTTC. The rearrangement links TRBV6-6 to TRBJ2-1; 7 bases are a match to TRBD1. V was pared by 6 bases and J by 3 bases, with 2 bases of the junction left unmatched. The CDR3 loop spans 13 amino acids. Germline-derived CDR1 and CDR2 are MNHNY and SVGAGI (reference sequence).

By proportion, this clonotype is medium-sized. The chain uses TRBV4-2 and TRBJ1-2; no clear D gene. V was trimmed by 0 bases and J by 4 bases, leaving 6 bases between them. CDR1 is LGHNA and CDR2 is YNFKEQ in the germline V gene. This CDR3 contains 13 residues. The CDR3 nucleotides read TGTGCCAGCAGCCAAGACAGACTCTATGGCTACACCTTC. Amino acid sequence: CASSQDRLYGYTF.

The CDR3 loop is CASSARLAGERNEQFF. The CDR3 DNA is TGTGCCAGCAGCGCCAGACTAGCGGGAGAGAGGAATGAGCAGTTCTTC. This chain uses TRBV11-3 with TRBJ2-1, with 12 bases identical to TRBD2. V shed 5 bases, J shed 7 bases, and the junction held 9 bases outside the gene matches. The length of the CDR3 is 16 residues. In germline, CDR1 is SGHNT, CDR2 YENEEA. Supplemented by reference TRBV11-3 and TRBJ2-1, the full variable domain reads EAGVVQSPRYKIIEKKQPVAFWCNPISGHNTLYWYLQNLGQGPELLIRYENEEAVDDSQLPKDRFSAERLKGVDSTLKIQPAELGDSAVYLCASSARLAGERNEQFFGPGTRLTVL.

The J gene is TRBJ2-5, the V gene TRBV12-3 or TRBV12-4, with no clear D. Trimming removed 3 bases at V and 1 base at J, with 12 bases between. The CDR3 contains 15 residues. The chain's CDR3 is CASSFLLSSQETQYF. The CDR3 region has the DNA TGTGCCAGCAGTTTTCTTCTCTCCAGCCAAGAGACCCAGTACTTC.